The clone carrying this T cell receptor (beta chain) showed up just a few times. Each of the donors was a healthy bone marrow donor. CDR3 length equals 16 residues. V was pared by 4 bases and J by 0 bases, with 13 bases between. The germline CDR1 and CDR2 sequences are MNHEY and SVGAGI. 13 Jbeta primers and 60 Vbeta primers were used for the PCR. Under the authors' procedure: Later analysis identified 65 million to 80 million unique TCR beta chains, some 10 million shared. The assay was immunoSEQ multiplex PCR, and TCRdb's table has in-frame clones only and misses some. V, J and clone size are those of that table, while D and trimming were read from the DNA. In the table there are roughly 77,000 clones, around 10% of which are singletons. This record comes from a study of cytomegalovirus exposure and HLA in healthy donors. The wider study: Among the 370 or so donors who were genotyped, about 80% fell in the genetic ancestry cluster that is associated with self-reported Caucasian donors.

The sample was PBMCs. The V call is TRBV6-5, the J call TRBJ2-1, with TRBD1 as a possible D gene (5 bases). This TCR was sampled from a man aged 60-69 years in good health and CMV-seropositive. CDR3 in amino acids: CASSFRQLSSYNEQFF. The CDR3 DNA is TGTGCCAGCAGTTTCCGACAGTTAAGCTCCTACAATGAGCAGTTCTTC.